One and the same sample provided the 26 T cell receptor beta chains below, sequenced in a study of cytomegalovirus exposure and HLA in healthy donors. PCR used 60 Vbeta primers and 13 Jbeta primers. The method was immunoSEQ multiplex PCR; TCRdb's version includes in-frame clones alone and lacks a portion of them. This table holds 150,000 to 200,000 clones, 75% to 90% found once. Sequenced: PBMCs. Receptors were obtained from a human donor in good health.

The J gene is TRBJ1-2, the V gene TRBV7-9; no definite D call. CDR1 and CDR2 (germline): SEHNR, FQNEAQ (reference sequence). With 7 bases removed from V and 5 bases from J, the gap between germline ends came to 14 bases. This CDR3 comprises 13 residues. In nucleotides, the CDR3 is TGTGCCAGCAACCCAGGAGGTCAATATGGCTACACCTTC. Translating gives CASNPGGQYGYTF.

The gene calls are TRBV5-1 and TRBJ2-5; TRBD1 or TRBD2 may be the D gene (5 bases each). TRBJ2-7 matches the DNA end more closely, so the J call is doubtful. CDR1 and CDR2 from the germline V gene are SGHRS and YFSETQ. This CDR3 is 16 amino acids long. CDR3: CASSQHSRGDSYEQYF. The CDR3, as DNA: TGCGCCAGCAGCCAGCACTCAAGAGGGGACTCCTACGAGCAGTACTTC.

The chain links TRBV6-5 to TRBJ2-2, with 7 bases lining up with TRBD2. This CDR3 region has 15 residues. V gave up 0 bases and J gave up 8 bases; unmatched junction bases: 6. In germline, CDR1 is MNHEY, CDR2 SVGAGI. The CDR3 loop reads CASSYSSGLKGELFF. CDR3 bases: TGTGCCAGCAGTTACTCTAGCGGGCTCAAAGGGGAGCTGTTTTTT.

CDR3 sequence reads: CSARLADTQYF. The DNA for the CDR3 is TGCAGTGCTAGGTTGGCTGATACGCAGTATTTT. The chain couples TRBV20-1 to TRBJ2-3; D gene unclear. This CDR3 contains 11 residues. Germline values: CDR1 DFQATT, CDR2 SNEGSKA (reference sequence). Trimming took off 3 bases at V and 6 bases at J, with 7 bases between the two ends.

The chain carries TRBV13 and TRBJ2-1; D gene unclear. Germline values: CDR1 PRHDT, CDR2 FYEKMQ (reference sequence). V lost 1 base and J 0 bases, leaving 7 bases between the germline ends. The CDR3 runs 15 residues. DNA of the CDR3: TGTGCCAGCAGCTTAGTCAGTCTCTCCTACAATGAGCAGTTCTTC. Its translation: CASSLVSLSYNEQFF. Complete variable domain (other parts from reference TRBV13 and TRBJ2-1): AAGVIQSPRHLIKEKRETATLKCYPIPRHDTVYWYQQGPGQDPQFLISFYEKMQSDKGSIPDRFSAQQFSDYHSELNMSSLELGDSALYFCASSLVSLSYNEQFFGPGTRLTVL.

The chain joins TRBV9 to TRBJ1-5, with no clear D. Germline values: CDR1 SGDLS, CDR2 YYNGEE. This CDR3 comprises 13 residues. V lost 7 bases, J lost 0 bases, and 8 bases lay in between. CDR3 sequence: CASLQNSNQPQHF. The DNA for the CDR3 is TGTGCCAGCTTACAGAATAGCAATCAGCCCCAGCATTTT.

This clone was counted a few times. The chain employs TRBV11-1 and TRBJ1-1; 7 bases map to TRBD1. V lost 5 bases to trimming and J lost 4 bases; unmatched junction nucleotides: 13. This CDR3 spans 16 amino acids. The germline gives CDR1 SGHAT, CDR2 FQDESV (reference sequence). CDR3 sequence reads: CASSPRGRGRSTEAFF. The CDR3 nucleotides are TGTGCCAGCAGCCCCCGAGGTAGGGGGCGTAGCACTGAAGCTTTCTTT.

This clone has a single count. The gene calls are TRBV13 and TRBJ2-1; 10 bases are shared with TRBD2. CDR1 and CDR2 (germline): PRHDT, FYEKMQ (reference sequence). J gave up 5 bases and V 6 bases, and 4 bases lay outside the gene matches. This CDR3 has 14 residues. CDR3 nucleotides: TGTGCCAGCAGAGCGGGGGGGCTCAACAATGAGCAGTTCTTC. This codes for CASRAGGLNNEQFF.

The CDR3 region is CASSTKIGGGTDTQYF. The CDR3, as DNA: TGTGCCAGCAGCACTAAAATCGGGGGTGGCACAGATACGCAGTATTTT. The V and J genes are TRBV7-2 and TRBJ2-3; D might be TRBD2 (6 bases). The CDR3 has 16 amino acids. Germline V lookup: CDR1 SGHTA, CDR2 FQGNSA. V gave up 5 bases and J gave up 1 base, with 16 bases separating them.

This chain uses TRBV4-2 with TRBJ2-2; D not resolved. CDR3 length: 14 residues. CDR1 is LGHNA and CDR2 is YNFKEQ in the germline V gene. Trimming removed 1 base from V and 5 bases from J, with 8 bases in between. CDR3 sequence reads: CASSQVAGTGELFF. The CDR3 DNA reads as TGTGCCAGCAGCCAAGTGGCAGGAACCGGGGAGCTGTTTTTT.

The chain employs TRBV4-3 and TRBJ2-2, with 7 positions matching TRBD1. Germline CDR1 is LGHNA and CDR2 is YSLEER. J gave up 5 bases and V 0 bases, and 0 bases lay outside the gene matches. The CDR3 has 14 amino acids. In DNA, the CDR3 is TGCGCCAGCAGCCAAGACAGGGGGACCGGGGAGCTGTTTTTT. It codes for CASSQDRGTGELFF.

The J gene is TRBJ2-7, the V gene TRBV2; tentative D call: TRBD1 (6 bases). This CDR3 has 12 amino acids. The V end lost 10 bases, the J end lost 2 bases, and 12 bases lay between the germline ends. Germline V gives CDR1 SNHLY, CDR2 FYNNEI. The CDR3 here is CAIQGTPYEQYF. DNA for the CDR3: TGTGCCATACAGGGAACCCCCTACGAGCAGTACTTC. Complete variable domain (other parts from reference TRBV2 and TRBJ2-7): EPEVTQTPSHQVTQMGQEVILRCVPISNHLYFYWYRQILGQKVEFLVSFYNNEISEKSEIFDDQFSVERPDGSNFTLKIRSTKLEDSAMYFCAIQGTPYEQYFGPGTRLTVT.

The CDR3 loop reads CASSPWAGGTEAFF. CDR3 DNA: TGTGCCAGCAGCCCTTGGGCGGGGGGAACTGAAGCTTTCTTT. This rearrangement joins TRBV5-6 to TRBJ1-1; weak D call: TRBD1 (5 bases). CDR3 size: 14 residues. Looked up from germline, CDR1 is SGHDT and CDR2 is YYEEEE. Trimming shortened V by 4 bases and J by 5 bases, and 15 bases separated the two germline ends.

The rearrangement links TRBV5-1 to TRBJ1-6; TRBD1 aligns across 7 bases. Germline loops: CDR1 SGHRS, CDR2 YFSETQ. Losses at the gene ends were 4 bases for V and 7 bases for J; bases not matched to a gene: 5. The CDR3 runs 14 residues. DNA of the CDR3: TGCGCCAGCAGCATAGGACAGGAAAATTCACCCCTCCACTTT. It yields the protein CASSIGQENSPLHF.

J is TRBJ2-7 and V is TRBV2, with a tentative D call TRBD2 (5 bases). This CDR3 has 11 amino acids. Germline V gives CDR1 SNHLY, CDR2 FYNNEI. Trimming pared 6 bases from V and 4 bases from J, leaving 7 bases between. Written as DNA, the CDR3 is TGTGCCAGCAGGCGAGGGTACGAGCAGTACTTC. Its translation is CASRRGYEQYF.

V usage is TRBV6-5 and J usage is TRBJ2-1; TRBD2 might be the D (6 bases). The V end lost 10 bases, the J end lost 12 bases, and 25 bases lay between the germline ends. Germline values: CDR1 MNHEY, CDR2 SVGAGI. The CDR3 covers 14 residues. In nucleotides, the CDR3 is TGTGCCACCGCGACTAGTCATACGGCCTGTCGGCAGTTCTTC. Translating it yields CATATSHTACRQFF.

This clone was detected a few times. The chain has TRBV5-4 and TRBJ1-2; 8 nucleotides match TRBD1. Germline trimming cut 1 base from V and 7 bases from J; bases unmatched to any gene: 6. This CDR3 has 14 residues. Per the germline V gene, CDR1 is SGHNT and CDR2 is YYREEE (reference sequence). The CDR3 sequence is CASSLQGARRGYTF. The CDR3 DNA reads TGTGCCAGCAGCTTGCAGGGGGCGAGACGTGGCTACACCTTC.

This clone was observed a handful of times. The sample contains more than one DNA sequence encoding this CDR3. The J gene is TRBJ1-2, the V gene TRBV7-2, with D perhaps TRBD1 (6 bases). The CDR3 runs 14 residues. Deletions cut 1 base from V and 0 bases from J, with 6 bases between. The germline CDR1 and CDR2 sequences are SGHTA and FQGNSA. CDR3 nucleotide sequence: TGTGCCAGCAGCTTAGACAGGGCTAACTATGGCTACACCTTC. Amino acid sequence: CASSLDRANYGYTF.

V usage is TRBV6-1 and J usage is TRBJ2-7; D perhaps matches TRBD2 (5 bases). CDR1 and CDR2 (germline): MNHNS, SASEGT. This CDR3 has 14 residues. V was clipped by 1 base and J by 7 bases, with 14 bases between them. The CDR3 bases are TGTGCCAGCAGTGAAGGCGGGCTGATACGGGAGCAGTACTTC. It encodes CASSEGGLIREQYF.

The rearrangement joins TRBV19 to TRBJ1-1; 9 bases match TRBD1. V was pared by 5 bases and J by 4 bases, with 8 bases of the junction left unmatched. This CDR3 has 15 residues. Germline assignment: CDR1 LNHDA and CDR2 SQIVND (reference sequence). This CDR3 reads CASSLAGTGTTEAFF. The CDR3 bases are TGTGCCAGTAGTCTTGCCGGGACAGGGACCACTGAAGCTTTCTTT.

V usage is TRBV19 and J usage is TRBJ2-1; 10 nucleotides align to TRBD1. This CDR3 is built from 16 residues. CDR1 and CDR2 from the germline V gene are LNHDA and SQIVND (reference sequence). J gave up 4 bases and V 1 base, and 4 bases lay outside the gene matches. The DNA for the CDR3 is TGTGCCAGTAGTATAGTTGGGACAGGGGTTTACAATGAGCAGTTCTTC. Residues: CASSIVGTGVYNEQFF.

This chain joins TRBV6-5 and TRBJ2-5; D is perhaps TRBD1 (5 bases). CDR3 length: 12 amino acids. V was cut by 6 bases and J by 5 bases, with 10 bases left in between. The V gene's germline CDR1 is MNHEY and CDR2 SVGAGI. Written as DNA, the CDR3 is TGTGCCAGCAGATCAGGGTGGGAGACCCAGTACTTC. It specifies CASRSGWETQYF.

The V and J genes are TRBV5-4 and TRBJ2-2; D possibly corresponds to TRBD1 (5 bases). The CDR3 runs to 17 residues. Per the germline V gene, CDR1 is SGHNT and CDR2 is YYREEE (reference sequence). With 0 bases removed from V and 3 bases from J, the gap between germline ends came to 15 bases. In DNA form, the CDR3 reads TGTGCCAGCAGCTTGGGTGTCACAGGAGACGACACCGGGGAGCTGTTTTTT. Its protein product is CASSLGVTGDDTGELFF.

The chain joins TRBV7-3 to TRBJ1-2; weak D call: TRBD1 (5 bases). The CDR3 loop spans 13 amino acids. The germline V gene has CDR1 SGHTA and CDR2 FQGTGA. V dropped 2 bases and J dropped 6 bases, with 10 bases sitting between them. The CDR3 reads CASSLWGGHGYTF. The CDR3 region has the DNA TGTGCCAGCAGCTTATGGGGGGGTCATGGCTACACCTTC.

The rearrangement uses TRBV2 and TRBJ1-6; D is undetermined. Germline CDR1 and CDR2: SNHLY and FYNNEI. V was shortened by 5 bases and J by 0 bases, with 11 bases between the two germline ends. The CDR3 spans 16 residues. This CDR3 is CASSFAESSYNSPLHF. The CDR3 bases are TGTGCCAGCAGTTTTGCCGAGAGCTCCTATAATTCACCCCTCCACTTT.

V usage is TRBV5-6 and J usage is TRBJ1-4, with a possible D match to TRBD1 (5 bases). CDR3 length: 14 residues. The germline gives CDR1 SGHDT, CDR2 YYEEEE. Trimming cost V 3 bases and J 7 bases, with 13 bases left between them. This CDR3 reads CASSWKGQGEKLFF. DNA for the CDR3: TGTGCCAGCAGCTGGAAGGGGCAGGGTGAAAAACTGTTTTTT.